Listed here is a single T cell receptor beta chain. Its specificity is unknown. Assembly of TCR beta libraries relied on iRepertoire HTBI primers together with Arm-PCR of CDR3 regions. TCRdb analysed the multiplex PCR reads with MiXCR anew, one entry per CDR3 protein. The sample has a few hundred thousand distinct CDR3 sequences, approximately 25% seen once. The sample comes from a study of regulatory T cells in long-lasting Graves disease. Looking at the study overall: Persistence in Graves' disease denoted antithyroid drug use beyond 5 years alongside positive TSH receptor antibodies.

Described time point: persistent/refractory GD, antithyroid drugs over 5 years with positive TRAb. There was RNA extracted from PBMCs, and the TCR library was made from it. It was by American Thyroid Association guidelines that Graves' disease was diagnosed. Findings and caveats of the study: Repertoires from persistent disease leaned toward TRBV28, TRBJ1-2 and TRBJ2-5.

V dropped 2 bases and J dropped 4 bases, with 11 bases sitting between them. Germline assignment: CDR1 DFQATT and CDR2 SNEGSKA (reference sequence). The CDR3 consists of 14 residues. Source: peripheral blood mononuclear cells (PBMCs), taken when the disease was refractory, from a patient treated with antithyroid drugs. This TCR was sampled from a woman aged 40 to 50 with Graves disease. V usage is TRBV20-1 and J usage is TRBJ2-2; D is undetermined. CDR3 DNA sequence: TGCAGTGCTAGAAACAGCGTGAGCACCGGGGAGCTGTTTTTT. It codes for CSARNSVSTGELFF.